These T cell receptor beta chains were read from a single sample in a study of shared clonotypes between healthy human individuals. Data came from immunoSEQ multiplex PCR; TCRdb stores just in-frame clones and leaves some out. The sample consists of about 600,000 clones, around 76% of them appearing once. Source material: PBMCs. The receptor set was obtained from a woman aged 40 to 50 in good health. Some clones in this sample may be carry-over from other donors' samples. CDR3s include the opening cysteine and the closing phenylalanine or tryptophan. A D gene is named only where the DNA matches it firmly. A row's size may be missing; if present it is once, few, many or a size class.

d_gene,abundance,j_gene,v_gene,CDR3aa,CDR3nt
TRBD1,.,TRBJ1-2,TRBV19,CASSESHPGGFGYGYTF,TGTGCCAGTAGTGAATCACACCCAGGGGGATTCGGCTATGGCTACACCTTC
TRBD1,.,TRBJ1-2,TRBV2,CASSGPTGDGYTF,TGTGCCAGCAGTGGGCCGACAGGGGATGGCTACACCTTC
TRBD1,few,TRBJ1-1,TRBV18,CASSPSTGDNFLAFF,TGTGCCAGCTCACCCTCGACAGGGGACAACTTCTTGGCTTTCTTT
TRBD2,.,TRBJ2-1,TRBV4-2,CASSLNQAGAAYNEQFF,TGTGCCAGCAGCCTTAACCAAGCGGGAGCGGCCTACAATGAGCAGTTCTTC
.,.,TRBJ2-5,TRBV7-9,CASSLEVTGLETQYF,TGTGCCAGCAGCTTAGAGGTGACAGGATTGGAGACCCAGTACTTC
TRBD2,.,TRBJ2-5,TRBV6-6,CASSLSGRAGETQYF,TGTGCCAGCAGCCTTAGCGGGAGGGCCGGGGAGACCCAGTACTTC
.,many,TRBJ1-2,TRBV5-1,CASSLDPQGYGYTF,TGCGCCAGCAGCTTGGACCCACAGGGCTATGGCTACACCTTC
.,.,TRBJ2-3,TRBV19,CASSHTDTQYF,TGTGCCAGTAGTCACACAGATACGCAGTATTTT
TRBD2,many,TRBJ2-7,TRBV7-2,CASSLGGGVFF,TGTGCCAGCAGCTTAGGTGGGGGGGTTTTCTTC
.,.,TRBJ1-1,TRBV28,CASSLLDQETTEAFF,TGTGCCAGCAGTTTACTAGATCAGGAGACCACTGAAGCTTTCTTT
.,.,TRBJ2-1,TRBV5-1,CASSLAAGAYNEQFF,TGCGCCAGCAGCTTGGCGGCAGGCGCCTACAATGAGCAGTTCTTC
.,few,TRBJ1-5,TRBV10-3,CAISDRSGNSNQPQHF,TGTGCCATCAGTGATAGATCGGGAAATAGCAATCAGCCCCAGCATTTT
.,.,TRBJ2-5,TRBV5-1,CASSLGTTYKETQYF,TGCGCCAGCAGCTTGGGGACTACCTACAAAGAGACCCAGTACTTC
TRBD2,few,TRBJ2-7,TRBV2,CASRGTTGYEQYF,TGTGCCAGCAGGGGGACTACTGGTTACGAGCAGTACTTC
TRBD2,.,TRBJ2-2,TRBV19,CASSPGLAGGPPKTGELFF,TGTGCCAGTAGTCCGGGACTAGCGGGAGGGCCCCCGAAGACCGGGGAGCTGTTTTTT
TRBD2,.,TRBJ2-7,TRBV6-1,CASREKWREGPYEQYF,TGTGCCAGCAGAGAAAAGTGGCGGGAGGGCCCCTACGAGCAGTACTTC
.,.,TRBJ1-4,TRBV10-3,CAISESQGREKLFF,TGTGCCATCAGTGAGTCGCAGGGAAGGGAAAAACTGTTTTTT
.,.,TRBJ1-5,TRBV15,CATSRKSDNQPQHF,TGTGCCACCAGCAGAAAGTCCGACAATCAGCCCCAGCATTTT
.,.,TRBJ2-5,TRBV4-2,CASSQDRGSQETQYF,TGTGCCAGCAGCCAAGATCGGGGCTCTCAAGAGACCCAGTACTTC
TRBD1,.,TRBJ1-5,TRBV6-1,CASSEWGTGSNQPQHF,TGTGCCAGCAGTGAATGGGGGACAGGCAGCAATCAGCCCCAGCATTTT
TRBD2,.,TRBJ2-5,TRBV7-2,CASSPTGTRDETQYF,TGTGCCAGCAGCCCAACCGGGACTAGGGACGAGACCCAGTACTTC
.,.,TRBJ2-3,TRBV2,CASRGNTDTQYF,TGTGCCAGCAGGGGTAACACAGATACGCAGTATTTT
.,.,TRBJ1-2,TRBV6-6,CAIRGGERYGYTF,TGTGCCATACGGGGTGGAGAACGCTATGGCTACACCTTC
.,.,TRBJ2-7,TRBV10-3,CAISAGTGGYEQYF,TGTGCCATCAGTGCCGGGACCGGGGGCTACGAGCAGTACTTC
TRBD2,.,TRBJ2-5,TRBV4-1,CASSQDSLAGGRAETQYF,TGCGCCAGCAGCCAAGATTCCCTAGCGGGAGGACGCGCGGAGACCCAGTACTTC
.,.,TRBJ2-6,TRBV5-1,CASSLPAPGANVLTF,TGCGCCAGCAGCCTCCCCGCCCCTGGGGCCAACGTCCTGACTTTC
TRBD2,.,TRBJ2-1,TRBV5-1,CASSLVSGTSGRGNEQFF,TGCGCCAGCAGCTTGGTATCCGGGACTAGCGGGAGAGGCAATGAGCAGTTCTTC
.,.,TRBJ1-2,TRBV7-9,CASSTGASYGYTF,TGTGCCAGCTCGACAGGAGCGAGTTATGGCTACACCTTC
TRBD2,.,TRBJ2-7,TRBV5-4,CASSRGLAGTYEQYF,TGTGCCAGCAGCAGGGGACTAGCGGGAACCTACGAGCAGTACTTC
.,.,TRBJ1-2,TRBV5-1,CASSPVARNYGYTF,TGCGCCAGCAGCCCCGTTGCCAGAAACTATGGCTACACCTTC
.,.,TRBJ1-1,TRBV6-4,CASSWDMNTEAFF,TGTGCCAGCAGCTGGGACATGAACACTGAAGCTTTCTTT
.,.,TRBJ2-2,TRBV11-2,CASSPVNTGELFF,TGTGCCAGCAGCCCTGTGAACACCGGGGAGCTGTTTTTT
.,.,TRBJ1-5,TRBV5-8,CASSSSRDTTKNSNQPQHF,TGTGCCAGCAGCTCTTCCCGGGACACCACAAAAAATAGCAATCAGCCCCAGCATTTT
TRBD1,.,TRBJ2-2,TRBV6-6,CASSYTGERGELFF,TGTGCCAGCAGTTATACAGGGGAAAGAGGGGAGCTGTTTTTT
TRBD2,.,TRBJ2-1,TRBV7-3,CASSLTSGRYNEQFF,TGTGCCAGCAGCTTGACTAGCGGGAGGTACAATGAGCAGTTCTTC
TRBD1,.,TRBJ1-1,TRBV7-6,CASSFLGTEASF,TGTGCCAGCAGCTTTTTAGGGACAGAGGCTTCCTTT
TRBD1,few,TRBJ2-1,TRBV25-1,CASSDRTGTPYNEQFF,TGTGCCAGCAGTGACCGGACAGGGACCCCCTACAATGAGCAGTTCTTC
.,.,TRBJ1-4,TRBV5-4,CASSLDGENGKLFF,TGTGCCAGCAGCTTGGACGGAGAAAATGGAAAACTGTTTTTT
.,many,TRBJ2-5,TRBV7-9,CAGGPQYF,TGTGCCGGGGGACCCCAGTACTTC
.,.,TRBJ1-4,TRBV7-9,CASSFHMGGQTNEKLFF,TGTGCCAGCAGCTTCCACATGGGGGGGCAGACTAATGAAAAACTGTTTTTT
.,few,TRBJ1-3,TRBV11-2,CASSLDRSRSNTIYF,TGTGCCAGCAGCTTAGACCGGAGCCGTTCAAACACCATATATTTT
TRBD1,.,TRBJ2-7,TRBV5-1,CASSLARDRVTYEQYF,TGCGCCAGCAGCTTGGCCCGGGACAGGGTAACCTACGAGCAGTACTTC
.,.,TRBJ2-7,TRBV29-1,CSVGVRQGYEQYF,TGCAGCGTGGGGGTAAGGCAGGGCTACGAGCAGTACTTC
.,.,TRBJ2-2,TRBV10-3,CATSRPGELFF,TGTGCCACCTCTAGGCCCGGGGAGCTGTTTTTT
.,few,TRBJ1-5,TRBV28,CASSFGGIQPQHF,TGTGCCAGCAGTTTCGGGGGGATTCAGCCCCAGCATTTT
.,.,TRBJ2-5,TRBV7-7,CASSPSGLEETQYF,TGTGCTAGCAGCCCCTCAGGGCTCGAAGAGACCCAGTACTTC
.,.,TRBJ1-2,TRBV5-1,CASSLSGGTNYGYTF,TGCGCCAGCAGCTTGTCGGGCGGGACTAACTATGGCTACACCTTC
.,.,TRBJ2-5,TRBV6-4,CASSDSTPGEETQYF,TGTGCCAGCAGTGACTCGACGCCCGGGGAAGAGACCCAGTACTTC
.,.,TRBJ1-3,TRBV30,CACHSGSGNTTYF,TGTGCCTGCCACAGCGGTTCCGGAAACACCACATATTTT
.,.,TRBJ2-3,TRBV2,CASSAPDRSSWAQYF,TGTGCCAGCAGTGCCCCGGACAGATCGAGCTGGGCGCAGTATTTT
TRBD2,.,TRBJ2-1,TRBV7-6,CASSRAGTSGRNEQFF,TGTGCCAGCAGCCGGGCAGGGACTAGCGGGAGGAATGAGCAGTTCTTC
TRBD1,once,TRBJ1-3,TRBV10-3,CATADRVVGKNTIYF,TGTGCCACCGCAGACAGGGTCGTGGGAAAAAACACCATATATTTT
.,.,TRBJ2-5,TRBV28,CASRNRGGGETQYF,TGTGCCAGCAGAAACAGGGGAGGTGGGGAGACCCAGTACTTC